The TCR beta chain under discussion was sequenced for a study of OX40 agonist ivuxolimab in advanced cancers. Study-wide findings and caveats: Averaging showed that CD8+ T cells had more expanded clones than CD4+ did.

Of note for this clone: Its antigen remains unidentified.

TCRdb's table, derived via immunoSEQ multiplex PCR, lists solely in-frame clones and lacks some. The sample gives tens of thousands of clones, less than 90% of which show up once; around 21% is in the top ten. The V end lost 4 bases, the J end lost 3 bases, and 22 bases lay between the germline ends. The CDR3 loop spans 16 amino acids. Germline V gives CDR1 SQVTM, CDR2 ANQGSEA. The receptor was isolated from an adult with an advanced solid tumor such as melanoma, head and neck, liver or kidney cancer. The sample here was CD4+ or CD8+ T cells sorted from blood, taken in a trial of the OX40 agonist ivuxolimab. This chain links TRBV29-1 with TRBJ2-7; D perhaps matches TRBD1 (6 bases). In DNA form, the CDR3 reads TGCAGCGTTGGCCTCTTGGGGGCTCGAAATGTCTACGAGCAGTACTTC. Encoded protein: CSVGLLGARNVYEQYF.